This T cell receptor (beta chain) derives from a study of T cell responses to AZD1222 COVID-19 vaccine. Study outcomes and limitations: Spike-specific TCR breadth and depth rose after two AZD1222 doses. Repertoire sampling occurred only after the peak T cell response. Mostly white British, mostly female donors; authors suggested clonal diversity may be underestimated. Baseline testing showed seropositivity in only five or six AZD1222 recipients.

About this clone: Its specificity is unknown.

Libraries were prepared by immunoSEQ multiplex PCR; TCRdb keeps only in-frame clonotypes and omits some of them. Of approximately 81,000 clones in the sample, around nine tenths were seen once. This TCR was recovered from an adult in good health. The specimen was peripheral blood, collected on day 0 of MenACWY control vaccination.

As DNA, the CDR3 is TGTGCCAGCAGCTTGTCGGGAGGAGAGACCCAGTACTTC. As protein: CASSLSGGETQYF. The V gene is TRBV5-6, the J gene TRBJ2-5, with 7 positions matching TRBD2. Germline values: CDR1 SGHDT, CDR2 YYEEEE. V trimming: 1 base; J trimming: 4 bases; junction bases outside the gene matches: 1. CDR3 length: 13 amino acids.